Listed here is a single T cell receptor beta chain. Which antigen it targets is not known. No clone much larger than this one lies a single base away; base qualities are absent. The treatment or condition label, read with the paper, signifies: in vitro stimulation with specific CMV peptide epitopes to enrich CMV-specific T cells. The source of the sample is a study of T cell repertoires in cytomegalovirus infection (dated by TCRdb to about 2019). A note on the overall study: Peptide stimulations targeted recently identified HLA-C-restricted CMV epitopes, whose presentation resists viral immunomodulation, together with well-studied HLA-B-restricted epitopes. Donor HLA type was relevant to the analysis, because carriage of CMV infection together with the matching HLA type was indicated by public TCR beta signatures. Broader findings and caveats from the paper: Cumulative frequency of public TCR beta family members discriminated carriers of CMV infection plus the relevant HLA type in this cohort and an independent roughly 330-donor cohort. The ex vivo response was dominated by HLA-C-restricted CMV-specific TCR beta clonotypes, which also provided the single most frequent clonotype in two of eight donors.

CDR1 and CDR2 (SGHVS, FQNEAQ) derive from the germline V gene. Trimming takes 5 bases off V and 4 bases off J; junction bases not matched to a gene: 16. From cysteine to phenylalanine, the CDR3 is 18 amino acids long. Solely the CDR3 DNA is kept, with 54 bases framed from the first base. Sequenced using an Illumina HiSeq 1500. The raw public data were reprocessed by TCRdb itself: fastp quality trimming at Q25, MiXCR clonotype calling, in-frame beta chains only. Merged by CDR3 protein, the rows form single entries marked with the most common genes and DNA. The sample includes about 890,000 distinct CDR3 sequences, with 30% to 40% observed a single time. Of the sample, roughly an eighth falls within the top ten clones.

This specimen consisted of cultured CD8+ T cells from PBMCs, obtained from culture after CMV antigen stimulation. The source of this sequence is a human donor in good health (CMV status not recorded). Some clones in this sample may be carry-over from other donors' samples. In this chain, TRBV7-8 is recombined with TRBJ2-1; 8 bases in between match TRBD2. The CDR3 has the sequence CASSPIISGGIKYNEQFF. The nucleotide sequence reads as follows: TGTGCCAGCAGCCCTATCATCAGCGGGGGAATTAAATACAATGAGCAGTTCTTC.